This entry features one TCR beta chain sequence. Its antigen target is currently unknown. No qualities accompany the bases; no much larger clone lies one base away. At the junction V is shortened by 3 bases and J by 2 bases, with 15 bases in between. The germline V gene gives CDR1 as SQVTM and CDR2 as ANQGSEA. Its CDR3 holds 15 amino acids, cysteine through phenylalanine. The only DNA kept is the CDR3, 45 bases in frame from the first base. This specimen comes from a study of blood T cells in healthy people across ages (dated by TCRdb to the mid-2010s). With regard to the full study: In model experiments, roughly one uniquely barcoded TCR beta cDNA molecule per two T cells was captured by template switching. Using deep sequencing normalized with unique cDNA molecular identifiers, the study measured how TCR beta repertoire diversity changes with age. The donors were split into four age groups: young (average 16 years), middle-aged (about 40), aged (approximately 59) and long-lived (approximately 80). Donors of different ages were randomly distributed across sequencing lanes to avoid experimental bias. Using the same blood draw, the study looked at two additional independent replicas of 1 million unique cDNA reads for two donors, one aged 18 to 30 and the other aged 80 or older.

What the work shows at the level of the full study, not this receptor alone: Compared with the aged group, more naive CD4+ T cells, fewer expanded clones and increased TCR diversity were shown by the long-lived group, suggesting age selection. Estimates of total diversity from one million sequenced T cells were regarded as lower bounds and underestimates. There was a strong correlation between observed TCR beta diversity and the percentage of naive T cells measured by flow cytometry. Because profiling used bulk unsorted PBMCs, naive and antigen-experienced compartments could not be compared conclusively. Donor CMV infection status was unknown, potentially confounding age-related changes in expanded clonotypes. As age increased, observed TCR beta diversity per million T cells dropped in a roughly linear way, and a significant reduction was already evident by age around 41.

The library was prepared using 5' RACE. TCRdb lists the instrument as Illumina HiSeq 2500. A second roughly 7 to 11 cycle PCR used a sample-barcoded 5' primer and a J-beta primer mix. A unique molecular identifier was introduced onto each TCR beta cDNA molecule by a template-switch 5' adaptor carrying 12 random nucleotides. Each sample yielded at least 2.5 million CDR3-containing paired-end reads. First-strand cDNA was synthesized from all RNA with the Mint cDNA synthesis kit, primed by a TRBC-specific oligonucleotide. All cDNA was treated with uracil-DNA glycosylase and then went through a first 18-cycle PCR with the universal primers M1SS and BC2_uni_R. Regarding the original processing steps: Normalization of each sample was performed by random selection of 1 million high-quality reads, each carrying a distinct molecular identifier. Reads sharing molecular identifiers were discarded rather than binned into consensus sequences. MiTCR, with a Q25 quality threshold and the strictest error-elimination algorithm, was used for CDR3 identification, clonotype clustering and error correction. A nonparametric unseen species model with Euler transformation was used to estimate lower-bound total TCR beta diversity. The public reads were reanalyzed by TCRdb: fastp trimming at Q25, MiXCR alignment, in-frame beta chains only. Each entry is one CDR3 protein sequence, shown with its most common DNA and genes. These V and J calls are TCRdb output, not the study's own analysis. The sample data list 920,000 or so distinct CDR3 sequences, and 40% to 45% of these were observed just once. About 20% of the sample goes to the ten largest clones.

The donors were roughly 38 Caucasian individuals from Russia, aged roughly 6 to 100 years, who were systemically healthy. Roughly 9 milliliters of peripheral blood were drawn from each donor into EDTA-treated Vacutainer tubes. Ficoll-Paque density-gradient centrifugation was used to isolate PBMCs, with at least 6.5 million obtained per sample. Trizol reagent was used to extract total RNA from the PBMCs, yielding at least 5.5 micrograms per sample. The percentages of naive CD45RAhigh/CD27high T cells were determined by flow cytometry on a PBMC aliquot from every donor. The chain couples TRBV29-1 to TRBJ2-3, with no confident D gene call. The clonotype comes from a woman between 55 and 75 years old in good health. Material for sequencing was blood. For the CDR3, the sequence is CSVDVSAASTDTQYF. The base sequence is TGCAGCGTTGACGTTTCGGCGGCCTCCACAGATACGCAGTATTTT.